This TCR beta chain originates from a study of blood T cell repertoires in COVID-19. Whole-study context: Spain, Italy and the United States supplied samples that represented acute and convalescent COVID-19.

The germline gives CDR1 KGHSH, CDR2 LQKENI. This CDR3 contains 14 residues. The V and J ends lost 6 bases and 7 bases, in that order; junction bases with no gene match: 6. In the authors' workflow: Nucleated cell counts were estimated from reference gene primer amplification. This table comes from immunoSEQ multiplex PCR, and its TCRdb copy is limited to in-frame clones, with some not included. V and J calls plus clone size are reproduced from that table; the DNA served to infer D and trimming. The sample gives 200,000 to 250,000 clones, roughly four fifths of which show up once; less than 2% is in the top ten.

The gene calls are TRBV18 and TRBJ1-4, with 9 positions matching TRBD1. This clonotype was obtained from a man in his 60s who had recovered from COVID-19. The sequencing sample was made of PBMCs or T cells enriched from blood (not recorded which). The CDR3 region is CASSAGTGSEKLFF. CDR3 DNA sequence: TGTGCCAGCTCGGCCGGGACAGGGTCTGAAAAACTGTTTTTT. Full variable domain (outside the CDR3, taken from reference TRBV18 and TRBJ1-4): NAGVMQNPRHLVRRRGQEARLRCSPMKGHSHVYWYRQLPEEGLKFMVYLQKENIIDESGMPKERFSAEFPKEGPSILRIQQVVRGDSAAYFCASSAGTGSEKLFFGSGTQLSVL.